One sample yielded the 2 T cell receptor beta chains listed below, sequenced in a study of cytomegalovirus exposure and HLA in healthy donors. 60 Vbeta and 13 Jbeta primers were used in PCR. TCRdb keeps only in-frame clones here, not all; method: immunoSEQ multiplex PCR. The data show approximately 190,000 clones, around three quarters seen once. Sequenced input: PBMCs. These TCRs come from a woman aged 25-40 years in good health and CMV-seropositive.

The chain joins TRBV19 to TRBJ1-5; a weak D match, TRBD1 (5 bases). The CDR3 sequence is 13 residues long. In germline, CDR1 is LNHDA, CDR2 SQIVND (reference sequence). Trimming took 2 bases from V and 7 from J, leaving 9 bases between them. This CDR3 reads CASSIQGEQPQHF. The CDR3 DNA sequence: TGTGCCAGTAGTATACAGGGTGAACAGCCCCAGCATTTT.

This sequence joins TRBV5-1 and TRBJ1-2; 10 bases fit TRBD1. CDR1 is SGHRS and CDR2 is YFSETQ in the germline V gene. V lost 3 bases to trimming and J lost 4 bases; unmatched junction nucleotides: 6. This CDR3 has 15 amino acids. CDR3 DNA: TGCGCCAGCAGCTCCCGGGACAGGGGCGTCTATGGCTACACCTTC. This codes for CASSSRDRGVYGYTF.